This T cell receptor (beta chain) was sequenced during a study of Ad26.COV2.S vaccination and SARS-CoV-2 variants. Indicated treatment: 19 received Ad26.COV2.S at low or high dose, single or two shots; about 5 received placebo; per-sample allocation not given. Samples came from day 63 after the first vaccine or placebo injection. There are a few counts of this clone. Assay used: immunoSEQ multiplex PCR; TCRdb lists only in-frame clones, some missing. Of 290,000 or so clones in the sample, approximately 87% were seen once. The source was peripheral blood, collected in a trial of Ad26.COV2.S vaccine versus placebo. This sequence was found in a person aged 18-60 years who received the Ad26.COV2.S COVID-19 vaccine or a placebo.

The CDR3 DNA reads as TGTGCCAGCAGCTTAGATGGCAGGGGGACGGAGACCCAGTACTTC. Translating gives CASSLDGRGTETQYF. V gene TRBV7-9 combines with J gene TRBJ2-5, with 7 bases aligning to TRBD1. With V trimmed by 1 base and J by 5 bases, 7 bases remained unmatched. The CDR3 length is 15 residues. Germline CDR1 reads SEHNR; CDR2 reads FQNEAQ (reference sequence).